This T cell receptor (beta chain) came from a study of T cell responses to AZD1222 COVID-19 vaccine (dated by TCRdb to 2020 to 2023). Study-wide context: AZD1222 recipients given second doses at about 4 weeks or at about 12 weeks were pooled, since spike-specific TCR depth and breadth were not found to differ between the two schedules. A total of 230 to 250 trial participants underwent TCR sequencing, of whom some 210 received two doses of AZD1222 and about 26 received two doses of the MenACWY control vaccine. Trial participants were enrolled into age subgroups of 18-55, 56-69 and 70-plus years, which contained approximately 150, 30 and 60 TCR-sequenced participants, respectively. The investigation overall reported the following: Epitopes outside the regions mutated in the B.1.351 and B.1.1.7 variants were reportedly recognized by nearly half of the unique spike-specific TCRs. After two AZD1222 doses, both the breadth and the depth of spike-specific TCRs were significantly higher than at day 0 and than in MenACWY recipients. Conclusions about previously exposed vaccinees are limited, since just a handful of AZD1222 recipients were seropositive for SARS-CoV-2 at baseline. Because no samples from the day 14 peak response were available, repertoires could be characterized only after the peak T cell response. Participants were mostly white British, with more females than males. The authors suggested clonal diversity may have been underestimated. In the small 56-69-year group, the increase in depth fell short of significance, most likely because of low power. CD4 TCRs associated with the vaccine covered the entire spike protein, and the dominant responses were in regions 160-218 and 743-854.

The time point label, read with the paper, signifies: baseline before first vaccination. Vaccinee samples were obtained from the UK trials COV001 and COV002, which included a single-blind randomized controlled phase 2/3 trial of AZD1222 (ChAdOx1 nCoV-19) in healthy adults. For TCRbeta chain sequencing, PBMC samples from trial participants were taken at day 0 and at day 28 after the second dose. This clone was counted once. Its target antigen remains unknown. No base quality information exists; no much larger clone differs at one position. The CDR3 regions of human TCRbeta chains were analyzed by immunosequencing. On the authors' methods: TCRs in the repertoires were compared against a reference library of SARS-CoV-2-specific TCRs that had been generated with the MIRA antigen-specificity platform. Breadth meant the fraction of unique TCRs that were SARS-CoV-2-associated, whereas depth meant the fraction of total T cells that were SARS-CoV-2-associated. Using the MIRA data, each spike-specific TCR was mapped to the spike region that the TCR reacts to and placed in a CD4 or CD8 class. Log10-transformed breadth and depth values were compared by one-way ANOVA with Sidak's multiple comparisons tests. TCRdb provides this immuneACCESS table in a form limited to in-frame rearrangements. Some clones are lacking; in checked studies, under half of them reflect an unresolved V gene, and why the rest are absent is not known. V, J and clone size are taken as reported in that table, and D and trimming were inferred from the DNA itself. This sample has tens of thousands of clones in its table, and roughly 91% of those were observed once. Of the sample, 22% falls within the top ten clones.

As encoded in the germline V gene, CDR1 is SGHRS while CDR2 is YFSETQ. The CDR3 runs 15 amino acids, cysteine and phenylalanine included. This entry keeps only the CDR3 DNA: 45 bases, framed from base 1. V is reduced by 2 bases and J by 0 bases, leaving a spacing of 8 bases between them. The sequence came from an adult in good health. Source: peripheral blood, taken on day 0 of AZD1222 vaccination. The sequence is built from TRBV5-1 and TRBJ1-4, with no reliable assignment of the D segment. The CDR3 amino acid sequence is: CASSFNTATNEKLFF. The nucleotides read TGCGCCAGCAGCTTCAATACCGCAACTAATGAAAAACTGTTTTTT.